This entry describes one T cell receptor (beta chain). Its matching antigen is unknown. This specimen belongs to a study of radiotherapy plus CTLA-4 blockade in lung cancer. Whole-study context: Overall, approximately 19% of patients showed an objective response, while 31% attained disease control. Study observations and caveats: In blood, early T cell clone dynamics reportedly predicted response best, together with interferon-beta. Radiotherapy with ipilimumab was followed by blood expansion of tumor-derived clones.

Germline CDR1 is SEHNR and CDR2 is FQNEAQ (reference sequence). V lost 5 bases to trimming and J lost 4 bases, with 9 bases between them. This CDR3 has 12 residues. It was focal radiation plus CTLA-4 blockade with ipilimumab that patients with chemo-refractory metastatic non-small-cell lung cancer received. Some clones are missing from TCRdb's copy, which holds only in-frame ones; the method was immunoSEQ multiplex PCR. The profile shows approximately 45,000 clones, more than 60% of them singletons. The chain employs TRBV7-9 and TRBJ2-7, with a weak D call TRBD2 (5 bases). The receptor's source is a human donor with non-small cell lung cancer who had a partial response to radiotherapy plus ipilimumab. Material: peripheral blood, obtained from a patient treated with radiotherapy plus ipilimumab. CDR3 in amino acids: CASSHSGYEQYF. In nucleotides, the CDR3 is TGTGCCAGCAGCCACTCGGGGTACGAGCAGTACTTC.